This TCR beta chain emerged from a study of blood T cell repertoires in COVID-19. Two negative PCRs, clearance, or symptom resolution had been documented for recovered Cohort 3 donors. The assay was immunoSEQ multiplex PCR, and TCRdb's table has in-frame clones only and misses some. This sample carries about 320,000 clones, 89% of them seen once, and the ten largest clones take roughly 5%. The CDR3 sequence is 14 residues long. V gave up 7 bases and J gave up 2 bases; unmatched junction bases: 4. CDR1 is KGHDR and CDR2 is SFDVKD in the germline V gene. What was sequenced was PBMCs or T cells enriched from blood (not recorded which). This chain joins TRBV24-1 and TRBJ1-5; TRBD1 matches at 7 bases. This sequence originates from a man aged 55 to 70 who had recovered from COVID-19. The CDR3 here is CATSDRVGNQPQHF. The DNA of the CDR3 is TGTGCCACCAGCGACAGGGTGGGCAATCAGCCCCAGCATTTT.